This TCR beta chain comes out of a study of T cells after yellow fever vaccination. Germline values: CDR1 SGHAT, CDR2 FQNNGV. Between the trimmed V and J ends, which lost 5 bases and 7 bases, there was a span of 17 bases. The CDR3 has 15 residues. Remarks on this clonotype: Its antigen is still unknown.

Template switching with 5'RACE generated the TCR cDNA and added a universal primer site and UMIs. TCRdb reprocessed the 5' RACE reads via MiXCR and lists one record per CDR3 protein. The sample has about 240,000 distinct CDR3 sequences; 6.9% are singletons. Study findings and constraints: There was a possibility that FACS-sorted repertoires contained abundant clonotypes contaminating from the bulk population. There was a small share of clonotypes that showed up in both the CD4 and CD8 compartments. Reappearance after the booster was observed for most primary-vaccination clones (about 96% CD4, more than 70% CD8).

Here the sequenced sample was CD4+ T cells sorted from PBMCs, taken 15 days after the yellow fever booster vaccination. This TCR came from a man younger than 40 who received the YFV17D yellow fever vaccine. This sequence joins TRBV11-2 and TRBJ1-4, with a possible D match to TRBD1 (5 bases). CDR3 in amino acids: CASSPFRDEVEKLFF. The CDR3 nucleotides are TGTGCCAGCAGCCCGTTCAGGGACGAAGTTGAAAAACTGTTTTTT.